This T cell receptor (beta chain) was observed in a study of PD-1 blockade in classical Hodgkin lymphoma. Study-wide findings and caveats: Baseline diversity resembling that of newly diagnosed patients was seen in complete responders. Diminished baseline TCR diversity has been reported in newly diagnosed patients relative to healthy donors.

Using immunoSEQ multiplex PCR, the repertoire was profiled, and TCRdb retains in-frame clones only, with some absent. This table has more than 30,000 clones, 88% appearing once. Details on this clone: Antigen specificity is unknown.

In every patient, relapse followed autologous stem cell transplantation, while exposure to brentuximab vedotin differed. The germline CDR1 and CDR2 sequences are MNHEY and SMNVEV (reference sequence). The CDR3 totals 14 residues. The V and J ends lost 4 bases and 6 bases respectively, with 13 bases between them. The specimen was peripheral blood mononuclear cells (PBMCs), collected before the second cycle of nivolumab. This chain joins TRBV27 and TRBJ2-1, with D maybe TRBD2 (6 bases). The clonotype originates from a human donor with classical Hodgkin lymphoma. The CDR3 region has the DNA TGTGCCAGCAGTTCGCCGGGACTCTTCAATGAGCAGTTCTTC. It is translated as CASSSPGLFNEQFF.